This T cell receptor (beta chain) was obtained from a study of CD4 T cells in relation to SARS-CoV-2 and coronaviruses. On the study more broadly: After 10 days of antigen culture, PBMC TCR beta CDR3s were sequenced. Convalescent patients were fewer than ten males and a few females; two were Hispanic.

Assay used: immunoSEQ multiplex PCR; TCRdb lists only in-frame clones, some missing. The repertoire consists of 35,000 to 50,000 clones, with over 75% occurring once and the leading ten covering approximately 1.5%. With respect to this clone: The antigen remains undetermined.

With 4 bases removed from V and 5 bases from J, the gap between germline ends came to 7 bases. The CDR3 extends over 12 amino acids. Looked up from germline, CDR1 is LGHDT and CDR2 is YNNKEL (reference sequence). Study-level results: This crossreactivity analysis covered spike protein alone, no other viral proteins. About 65% of donors had memory CD4+ clonotypes crossrecognizing SARS-CoV-2 and common cold coronavirus spike.

The TCR comes from an adult with COVID-19. The chain employs TRBV3-1 (or the pseudogene TRBV3-2) and TRBJ2-3; D uncertain. The specimen was naive CD4+ T cells from PBMCs, cultured in vitro. Subset denoted: naive CD4+ T cells isolated by negative enrichment. This CDR3 reads CASSLLGDTQYF. The CDR3, as DNA: TGTGCCAGCAGCCTCCTGGGAGATACGCAGTATTTT.